This note documents a single TCR beta chain sequence. Its cognate antigen is unknown. Each subset's genomic DNA was shared equally among a number of immunoSEQ plates. The assay was immunoSEQ multiplex PCR, and TCRdb's table has in-frame clones only and misses some. This sample carries roughly 570,000 clones, nearly 98% of them seen once, and the ten largest clones take 0.25% to 0.35%. This specimen comes from a study of shared clonotypes between healthy human individuals. Study information: The study used three CD4 naive, three CD4 memory, two CD8 naive and one CD8 memory plate per donor. The study, taken as a whole, reports: The researchers took only blood, and tissue repertoires probably look different. Limited genetic and exposure-history diversity came from having few donors.

The CDR3 is 12 residues long. Selected positively for CCR7 and CD45RO-negative, naive CD8 cells excluded terminally differentiated effector memory CD45RA+ cells. J is TRBJ1-2 and V is TRBV21-1. TRBV21-1 is a known pseudogene. Sequences were obtained from naive CD8+ T cells sorted from blood. The source is a young man in good health. CDR3 protein: CASWGVNYGYTF. CDR3 coding DNA: TGTGCCAGCTGGGGGGTTAACTATGGCTACACCTTC.